The 9 T cell receptor beta chains reported below all come from one sample, sequenced in a study of cytomegalovirus exposure and HLA in healthy donors. This PCR relied on a set of 60 Vbeta primers and 13 Jbeta primers. Libraries were prepared by immunoSEQ multiplex PCR; TCRdb keeps only in-frame clonotypes and omits some of them. In the table there are 130,000 or so clones, 78% of which are singletons. Sequenced material: PBMCs. These TCRs come from a woman aged 18-29 years in good health and CMV-seronegative.

The chain recombines TRBV7-9 with TRBJ1-4; TRBD1 matches 7 bases. Trimming removed 5 bases from V and 0 bases from J; junction bases left unmatched: 6. This CDR3 is 16 amino acids long. Germline CDR1 is SEHNR and CDR2 is FQNEAQ (reference sequence). CDR3 amino acids: CASSLGQAATNEKLFF. CDR3 in DNA: TGTGCCAGCAGCCTCGGACAGGCTGCAACTAATGAAAAACTGTTTTTT. The variable domain in full, with the rest retrieved from reference TRBV7-9 and TRBJ1-4, is DTGVSQNPRHKITKRGQNVTFRCDPISEHNRLYWYRQTLGQGPEFLTYFQNEAQLEKSRLLSDRFSAERPKGSFSTLEIQRTEQGDSAMYLCASSLGQAATNEKLFFGSGTQLSVL.

This chain joins TRBV5-6 and TRBJ1-5, with 10 bases that match TRBD1. CDR1 and CDR2 from the germline V gene are SGHDT and YYEEEE. The CDR3 totals 19 residues. After removal of 2 bases from V and 2 bases from J, the junction contained 13 bases not matched to a gene. The CDR3 reads CASSFYRGTGDTGNQPQHF. The CDR3 nucleotides read TGTGCCAGCAGCTTCTATAGGGGGACAGGGGATACTGGCAATCAGCCCCAGCATTTT.

This chain uses TRBV4-2 with TRBJ1-5, with D hard to call. Looked up from germline, CDR1 is LGHNA and CDR2 is YNFKEQ. This CDR3 is 18 amino acids long. V dropped 0 bases and J dropped 0 bases, with 15 bases sitting between them. The CDR3 region is CASSQELAEVFSNQPQHF. The CDR3 nucleotides read TGTGCCAGCAGCCAAGAGTTAGCTGAAGTATTTAGCAATCAGCCCCAGCATTTT.

This rearrangement joins TRBV9 to TRBJ2-2, with no clear D. With 3 bases removed from V and 0 bases from J, the gap between germline ends came to 6 bases. Looked up from germline, CDR1 is SGDLS and CDR2 is YYNGEE. The CDR3 is made up of 14 amino acids. CDR3 in amino acids: CASSARPNTGELFF. In DNA, the CDR3 is TGTGCCAGCAGCGCCCGTCCGAACACCGGGGAGCTGTTTTTT.

This chain joins TRBV19 and TRBJ2-1, with D possibly matching TRBD2 (7 bases). The CDR3 is 16 residues long. The germline V gene encodes CDR1 LNHDA and CDR2 SQIVND (reference sequence). Trimming removed 3 bases from V and 8 bases from J, with 20 bases in between. DNA for the CDR3: TGTGCCAGTAGTATGACGGGGGAGGGGGTTCGGGATGAGCAGTTCTTC. As protein: CASSMTGEGVRDEQFF.

V usage is TRBV18 and J usage is TRBJ1-4; 8 bases agree with TRBD1. The V gene end was trimmed by 5 bases and the J gene end by 3 bases; junction bases not matched to a gene: 5. The CDR3 spans 15 residues. The germline CDR1 and CDR2 sequences are KGHSH and LQKENI. The CDR3 region is CASSDDRGANEKLFF. Written as DNA, the CDR3 is TGTGCCAGCTCAGACGACAGGGGAGCTAATGAAAAACTGTTTTTT.

The chain uses TRBV4-1 and TRBJ2-7; tentative D call: TRBD2 (6 bases). Trimming left V 1 base short and J 0 bases short, with 13 bases between. Germline assignment: CDR1 MGHRA and CDR2 YSYEKL. This CDR3 spans 16 amino acids. The CDR3 DNA reads TGCGCCAGCAGCCAAGTCGGGGGTTTAGACTCCTACGAGCAGTACTTC. Residues: CASSQVGGLDSYEQYF.

This chain uses TRBV4-1 with TRBJ1-4, with 7 bases that match TRBD1. The junction had 1 base not matched to a gene; V was cut back by 4 bases and J by 2 bases. Germline CDR1 and CDR2: MGHRA and YSYEKL. The CDR3 is made up of 14 amino acids. CDR3 sequence (DNA): TGCGCCAGCAGCCCGACAGGGACTAATGAAAAACTGTTTTTT. Translating gives CASSPTGTNEKLFF.

The genes are TRBV18 and TRBJ2-2; D is ambiguous. Germline CDR1 reads KGHSH; CDR2 reads LQKENI. Trimming left V 3 bases short and J 0 bases short, with 8 bases between. This CDR3 spans 15 amino acids. The CDR3 DNA reads TGTGCCAGCTCACCGGGCCAGCCGAACACCGGGGAGCTGTTTTTT. Its translation: CASSPGQPNTGELFF.